This T cell receptor (beta chain) emerged from a study of T-cell memory formation after mild COVID-19. Study at large: Each donor largely had its own TCR clusters. The study's findings and limits: There was no confirmation that second-wave clones peaking on day 37 were SARS-CoV-2 specific. Whereas later expanders leaned CD4+, clones contracting day 15 to 85 showed a balanced CD4/CD8 makeup.

This clonotype was recorded a few times. Its target is not known. TCRdb itself ran the 5' RACE reads through MiXCR, one entry per CDR3 protein. Among around 80,000 distinct CDR3 sequences, roughly 13% were seen once, and the ten largest hold less than 45%. The CDR3 is made up of 17 amino acids. Germline values: CDR1 SGHRS, CDR2 YFSETQ. After removal of 6 bases from V and 5 bases from J, the junction contained 12 bases not matched to a gene. The rearrangement uses TRBV5-1 and TRBJ2-3; the match to TRBD2 covers 13 bases. The sequence came from a young man who had mild COVID-19 (a few samples of this study predate the infection). Cell type and time point are not known. Sequencing was performed on PBMCs or a T cell subset sorted from them (not recorded which). CDR3 bases: TGCGCCAGCACCGAGACTAGCGGGGGGATGTACGGAGATACGCAGTATTTT. Its translation: CASTETSGGMYGDTQYF.